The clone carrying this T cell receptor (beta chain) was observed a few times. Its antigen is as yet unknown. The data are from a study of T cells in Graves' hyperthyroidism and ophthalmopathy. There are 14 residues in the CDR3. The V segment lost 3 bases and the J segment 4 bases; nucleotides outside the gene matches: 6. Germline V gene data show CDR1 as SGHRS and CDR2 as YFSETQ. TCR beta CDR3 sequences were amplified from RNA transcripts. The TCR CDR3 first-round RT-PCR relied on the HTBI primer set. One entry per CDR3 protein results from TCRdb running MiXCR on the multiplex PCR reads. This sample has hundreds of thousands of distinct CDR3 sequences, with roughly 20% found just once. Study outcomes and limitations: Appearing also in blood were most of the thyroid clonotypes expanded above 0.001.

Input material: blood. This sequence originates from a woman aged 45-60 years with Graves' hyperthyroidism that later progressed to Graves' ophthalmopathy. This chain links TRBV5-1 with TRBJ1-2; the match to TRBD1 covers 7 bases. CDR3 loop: CASSSGTDIYGYTF. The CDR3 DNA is TGCGCCAGCAGCTCGGGGACAGATATCTATGGCTACACCTTC.